Below are 15 T cell receptor beta chains sequenced from a single sample in a study of blood T cell repertoires in COVID-19. Produced via immunoSEQ multiplex PCR; TCRdb's table is partial and in-frame only. The top ten hold roughly 6.4% of the sample, which has some 150,000 clones, approximately 86% seen once. The sequenced sample consisted of PBMCs or T cells enriched from blood (not recorded which). These TCRs come from a middle-aged woman who had recovered from COVID-19.

The genes are TRBV2 and TRBJ1-2; D ambiguous. CDR1 and CDR2 (germline): SNHLY, FYNNEI. V was trimmed by 4 bases and J by 8 bases, leaving 14 bases between them. The CDR3 extends over 13 amino acids. CDR3 region: CASSGGTAHGYTF. DNA for the CDR3: TGTGCCAGCAGTGGTGGAACAGCCCACGGCTACACCTTC.

The chain has TRBV12-5 and TRBJ1-2; D is ambiguous. This CDR3 comprises 13 residues. Trimming pared 7 bases from V and 4 bases from J, leaving 13 bases between. Germline-derived CDR1 and CDR2 are LGHNT and FRNRAP. The CDR3 protein is CASAVDISYGYTF. CDR3 DNA: TGTGCTAGTGCCGTTGACATTTCCTATGGCTACACCTTC.

CDR3 loop: CASSKENSNQPQHF. CDR3 coding DNA: TGTGCCAGCTCAAAGGAGAATAGCAATCAGCCCCAGCATTTT. This chain joins TRBV18 and TRBJ1-5; no clear D. CDR1 is KGHSH, CDR2 LQKENI, per germline. V shed 5 bases and J shed 0 bases, with 8 bases lying between them. The CDR3 runs to 14 residues.

The chain has TRBV7-9 and TRBJ2-1; 7 bases are a match to TRBD1. With 10 bases clipped from V and 7 bases from J, the junction kept 7 bases outside the gene matches. Per germline, CDR1 SEHNR and CDR2 FQNEAQ (reference sequence). This CDR3 region has 12 residues. The CDR3 nucleotides are TGTGCCACCAAAGACAGGGATAATGAGCAGTTCTTC. This translates into CATKDRDNEQFF.

The chain uses TRBV10-1 and TRBJ1-2, with D maybe TRBD1 (6 bases). The CDR3 extends over 13 amino acids. With 10 bases removed from V and 3 bases from J, the gap between germline ends came to 15 bases. CDR1 and CDR2 (germline): WNHNN, SYGVQD (reference sequence). This CDR3 reads CATTWGGHYGYTF. CDR3 coding DNA: TGCGCCACTACTTGGGGGGGGCACTATGGCTACACCTTC.

As DNA, the CDR3 is TGTGCCAGCAGCGTATCTAGCGGGAGTACCCATGAGCAGTTCTTC. Its protein is CASSVSSGSTHEQFF. The V call is TRBV9, the J call TRBJ2-1; 10 bases line up with TRBD2. The germline CDR1 and CDR2 sequences are SGDLS and YYNGEE. V lost 1 base, J lost 8 bases, and 6 bases stayed unmatched. The CDR3 spans 15 residues.

This rearrangement joins TRBV19 to TRBJ1-5, with TRBD1 matching 9 bases. The CDR3 totals 15 residues. Per the germline V gene, CDR1 is LNHDA and CDR2 is SQIVND (reference sequence). Losses at the gene ends were 4 bases for V and 7 bases for J; bases not matched to a gene: 8. CDR3 nucleotides: TGTGCCAGTAGTACGCGACAGGGGGGGAGACAGCCCCAGCATTTT. Encoded protein: CASSTRQGGRQPQHF.

This chain connects TRBV5-1 to TRBJ1-5; the D gene is possibly TRBD1 (6 bases). CDR3 length: 14 amino acids. Germline V gene sequence: CDR1 SGHRS, CDR2 YFSETQ. V dropped 0 bases and J dropped 4 bases, with 8 bases sitting between them. The CDR3 here is CASSLGTANQPQHF. DNA for the CDR3: TGCGCCAGCAGCTTGGGGACAGCTAATCAGCCCCAGCATTTT.

CDR3 amino acids: CASSLGAGDRNSPLHF. In DNA, the CDR3 is TGCGCCAGCAGCTTGGGAGCGGGGGATCGGAATTCACCCCTCCACTTT. V usage is TRBV5-1 and J usage is TRBJ1-6; weak D call: TRBD1 (5 bases). The V end lost 0 bases, the J end lost 7 bases, and 14 bases lay between the germline ends. Germline V gene sequence: CDR1 SGHRS, CDR2 YFSETQ. This CDR3 is built from 16 residues.

DNA for the CDR3: TGTGCCAGCAGTCCCAGGAACACCGGGGAGCTGTTTTTT. It translates to CASSPRNTGELFF. The chain joins TRBV6-5 to TRBJ2-2; D not certain. The CDR3 sequence is 13 residues long. Trimming stripped 5 bases from V and 1 base from J, with 5 bases between. In germline, CDR1 is MNHEY, CDR2 SVGAGI.

V is TRBV4-1 and J is TRBJ2-5, with TRBD2 matching 13 bases. The CDR3 consists of 18 residues. The ends lost 0 bases at V and 4 bases at J; junction bases unmatched: 8. Germline CDR1 MGHRA, CDR2 YSYEKL. The chain's CDR3 is CASSQEPPLAGGRETQYF. The CDR3 DNA follows: TGCGCCAGCAGCCAAGAGCCCCCACTAGCGGGAGGGCGAGAGACCCAGTACTTC.

This clone occurred a few times. J is TRBJ1-6 and V is TRBV25-1; a possible D gene is TRBD1 (6 bases). V lost 0 bases, J lost 9 bases, and 12 bases lay in between. Germline V gene sequence: CDR1 MGHDK, CDR2 SYGVNS. This CDR3 contains 15 residues. CDR3 in DNA: TGTGCCAGCAGTGAATATGGGCAGGGGAGTTCACCCCTCCACTTT. Translated: CASSEYGQGSSPLHF.

The rearrangement links TRBV11-2 to TRBJ2-1, with a tentative D call TRBD1 (5 bases). The CDR3 contains 13 residues. V was cut by 0 bases and J by 13 bases, with 13 bases left in between. Germline-derived CDR1 and CDR2 are SGHAT and FQNNGV. The CDR3 nucleotides read TGTGCCAGCAGCTTAGATATGCAGACAGAACAGTTCTTC. Amino acid sequence: CASSLDMQTEQFF.

V is TRBV27 and J is TRBJ1-5; TRBD1 might be the D (6 bases). V lost 4 bases, J lost 2 bases, and 12 bases lay in between. The CDR3 length is 15 residues. Germline loops: CDR1 MNHEY, CDR2 SMNVEV (reference sequence). The CDR3 loop reads CASSSRTAGNQPQHF. In DNA form, the CDR3 reads TGTGCCAGCAGTTCCCGGACAGCTGGCAATCAGCCCCAGCATTTT.

This chain joins TRBV6-5 and TRBJ1-1, with 8 bases aligning to TRBD1. This CDR3 region has 15 residues. J lost 6 bases, V lost 6 bases, and 12 bases had no gene match. The germline V gene encodes CDR1 MNHEY and CDR2 SVGAGI. Here the CDR3 DNA reads TGTGCCAGCAGGCCGGGACAGGAAAGCTGGGCTGAAGCTTTCTTT. Amino acids: CASRPGQESWAEAFF.